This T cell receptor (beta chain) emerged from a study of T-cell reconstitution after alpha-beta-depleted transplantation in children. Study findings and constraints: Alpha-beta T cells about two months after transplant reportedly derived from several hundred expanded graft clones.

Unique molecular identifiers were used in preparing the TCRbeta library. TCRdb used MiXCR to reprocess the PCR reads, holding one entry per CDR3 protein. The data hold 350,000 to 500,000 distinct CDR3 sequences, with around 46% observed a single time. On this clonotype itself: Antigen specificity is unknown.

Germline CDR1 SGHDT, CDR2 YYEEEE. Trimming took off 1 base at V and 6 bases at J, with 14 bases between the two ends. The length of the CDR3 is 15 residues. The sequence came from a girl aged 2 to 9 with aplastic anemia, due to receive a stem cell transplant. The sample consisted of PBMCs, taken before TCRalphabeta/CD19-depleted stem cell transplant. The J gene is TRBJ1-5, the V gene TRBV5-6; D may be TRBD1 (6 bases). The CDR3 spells CASSLLDSPLQPQHF. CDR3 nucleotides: TGTGCCAGCAGCTTGCTGGACAGCCCCCTTCAGCCCCAGCATTTT.